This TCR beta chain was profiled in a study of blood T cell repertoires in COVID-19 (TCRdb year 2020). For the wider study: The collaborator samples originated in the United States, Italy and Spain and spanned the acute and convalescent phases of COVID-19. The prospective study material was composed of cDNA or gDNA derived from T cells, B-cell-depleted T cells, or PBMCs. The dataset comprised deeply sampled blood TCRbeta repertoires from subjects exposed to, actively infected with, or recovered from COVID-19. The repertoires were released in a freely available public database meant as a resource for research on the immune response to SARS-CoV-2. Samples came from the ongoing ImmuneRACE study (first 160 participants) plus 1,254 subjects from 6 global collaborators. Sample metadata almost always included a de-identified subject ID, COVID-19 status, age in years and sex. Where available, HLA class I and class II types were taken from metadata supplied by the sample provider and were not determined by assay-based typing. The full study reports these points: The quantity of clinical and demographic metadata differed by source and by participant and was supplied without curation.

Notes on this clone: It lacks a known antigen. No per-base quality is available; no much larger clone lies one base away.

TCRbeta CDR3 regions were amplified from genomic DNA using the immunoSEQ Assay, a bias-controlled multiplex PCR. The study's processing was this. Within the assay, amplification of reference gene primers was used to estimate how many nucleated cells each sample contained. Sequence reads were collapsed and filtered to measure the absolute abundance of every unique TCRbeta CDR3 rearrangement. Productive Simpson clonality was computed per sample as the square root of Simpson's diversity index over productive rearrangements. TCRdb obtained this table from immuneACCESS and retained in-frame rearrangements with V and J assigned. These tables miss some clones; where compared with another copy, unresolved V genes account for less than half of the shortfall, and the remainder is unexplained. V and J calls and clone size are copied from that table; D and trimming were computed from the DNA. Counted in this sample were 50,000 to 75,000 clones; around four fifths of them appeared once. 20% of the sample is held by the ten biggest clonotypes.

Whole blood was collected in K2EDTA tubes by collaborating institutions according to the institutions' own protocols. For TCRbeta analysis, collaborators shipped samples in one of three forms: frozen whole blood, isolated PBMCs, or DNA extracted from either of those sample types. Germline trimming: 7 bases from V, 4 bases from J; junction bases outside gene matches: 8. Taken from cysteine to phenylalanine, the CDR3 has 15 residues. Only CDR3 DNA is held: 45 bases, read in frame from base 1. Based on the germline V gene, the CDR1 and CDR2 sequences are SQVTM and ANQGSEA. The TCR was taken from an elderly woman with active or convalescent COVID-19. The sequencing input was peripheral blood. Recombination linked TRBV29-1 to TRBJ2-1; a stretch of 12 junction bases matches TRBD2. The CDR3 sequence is CSGTLAGGRYNEQFF. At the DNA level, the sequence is TGCAGCGGTACGCTAGCGGGGGGGCGGTACAATGAGCAGTTCTTC.